This TCR beta chain was found in a study of CD8 T cells in Susac syndrome. With random hexamers, 0.5 to 1 ug RNA was reverse transcribed. TCRdb analysed the immunoSEQ multiplex PCR reads with MiXCR anew, one entry per CDR3 protein. The sample lists 200,000 to 300,000 distinct CDR3 sequences, 96% occurring once. Sequenced: CD4+ T cells from PBMCs. The sequence derives from a human donor with Susac syndrome.

In DNA, the CDR3 is TGTGCCTGGAGTAGCGGGAGGGCCTACAATGAGCAGTTCTTC. Protein: CAWSSGRAYNEQFF. This chain links TRBV30 with TRBJ2-1; 10 bases are shared with TRBD2. V shed 2 bases, J shed 2 bases, and the junction held 0 bases outside the gene matches. Germline V gives CDR1 GTSNPN, CDR2 SVGIG (reference sequence). CDR3 length: 14 amino acids.